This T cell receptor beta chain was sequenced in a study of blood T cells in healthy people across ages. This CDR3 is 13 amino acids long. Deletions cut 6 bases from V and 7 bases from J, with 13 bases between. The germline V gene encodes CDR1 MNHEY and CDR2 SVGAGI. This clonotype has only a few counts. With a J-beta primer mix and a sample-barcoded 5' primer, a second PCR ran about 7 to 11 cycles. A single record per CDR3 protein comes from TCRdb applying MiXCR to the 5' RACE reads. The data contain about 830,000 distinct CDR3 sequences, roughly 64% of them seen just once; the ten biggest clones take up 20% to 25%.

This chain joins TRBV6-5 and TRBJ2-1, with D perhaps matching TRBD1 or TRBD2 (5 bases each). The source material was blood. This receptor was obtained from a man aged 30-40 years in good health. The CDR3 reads CASSPPWGNEQFF. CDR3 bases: TGTGCCAGCAGCCCGCCGTGGGGGAATGAGCAGTTCTTC.